The clone carrying this TCR beta chain was observed once. The antigen remains unidentified. The data originate from a study of pediatric ulcerative colitis. Study-wide results and limits: Acute severe colitis showed lower rectal diversity from clonal expansions. Blood-rectal clonal overlap within each person was significantly higher in ulcerative colitis patients than controls.

The V segment lost 6 bases and the J segment 2 bases; nucleotides outside the gene matches: 5. Germline V lookup: CDR1 PRHDT, CDR2 FYEKMQ (reference sequence). CDR3 length: 15 residues. TCRdb's copy holds only in-frame clones and misses some; the assay was immunoSEQ multiplex PCR. Of 30,000 to 40,000 clones listed, roughly four fifths were seen once; the top ten hold around 4.3%. The blood sample was taken during the colonoscopy visit. Source material: blood. This TCR derives from a boy younger than 18 with severe ulcerative colitis. The chain recombines TRBV13 with TRBJ2-1, with 9 bases fitting TRBD2. CDR3 sequence: CASSYSGGTYNEQFF. The CDR3 nucleotides are TGTGCCAGCAGTTATAGCGGGGGTACCTACAATGAGCAGTTCTTC.